The rows below give T cell receptor beta chains drawn from one sample of a study of T cell responses to AZD1222 COVID-19 vaccine. Measured with immunoSEQ multiplex PCR; TCRdb has only the in-frame clones, and not every one. The top ten hold just over 4% of the sample, which has 130,000 or so clones, around nine tenths seen once. The material was peripheral blood, obtained 28 days after the second dose of the MenACWY control vaccine. Receptors originate from an adult who received the MenACWY meningococcal vaccine as a control. CDR3s include the opening cysteine and the closing phenylalanine or tryptophan. A D gene is named only where the DNA matches it firmly. Only part of the rows carry a size: once, few, many, or a class if the clone is expanded.

J	size	V	D	DNA	CDR3
TRBJ2-5	few	TRBV4-1	TRBD1	TGCGCCAGCAGCCAAGGACAGGGGGCCATCCAAGAGACCCAGTACTTC	CASSQGQGAIQETQYF
TRBJ2-1	-	TRBV5-4	-	TGTGCCAGCAGCCCACGGTCCGTAAACGAGCAGTTCTTC	CASSPRSVNEQFF
TRBJ2-3	-	TRBV9	TRBD2	TGTGCCAGCAGCGTAGCGATGGGACTAGCGGGGGGCCCTAGCACAGATACGCAGTATTTT	CASSVAMGLAGGPSTDTQYF
TRBJ2-1	-	TRBV18	TRBD2	TGTGCCAGCTCGCCCCCCGGGACTAGCGGGAGAGGGCACAATGAGCAGTTCTTC	CASSPPGTSGRGHNEQFF
TRBJ1-5	-	TRBV19	TRBD1	TGTGCCAGTAGCGACAGGGGCAATCAGCCCCAGCATTTT	CASSDRGNQPQHF
TRBJ2-7	-	TRBV4-1	TRBD2	TGCGCCAGCAGCCCGGTGGGCGGGAGAAAGGAAGACGAGCAGTACTTC	CASSPVGGRKEDEQYF
TRBJ2-5	-	TRBV24-1	TRBD1	TGTGCCACCAGTGATTTTAGGACAGGGGAAGAGACCCAGTACTTC	CATSDFRTGEETQYF
TRBJ2-1	-	TRBV18	-	TGTGCCAGCTCACCCATGGGGGTCTACAATGAGCAGTTCTTC	CASSPMGVYNEQFF
TRBJ2-3	-	TRBV29-1	-	TGCAGCGTTGAATCAGGATACACAGATACGCAGTATTTT	CSVESGYTDTQYF
TRBJ2-6	once	TRBV5-5	-	TGTGCCAGCAGCTCCACCGGGCGGAGCTCTGGGGCCAACGTCCTGACTTTC	CASSSTGRSSGANVLTF
TRBJ1-1	-	TRBV5-1	-	TGCGCCAGCAGCTTGGGGCCGAACACTGAAGCTTTCTTT	CASSLGPNTEAFF
TRBJ2-3	-	TRBV6-2/TRBV6-3	-	TGTGCCAGCAGTTACGAGGGCAGGGGGGCAGATACGCAGTATTTT	CASSYEGRGADTQYF
TRBJ2-1	-	TRBV21-1	-	TGTGCCAGCAGCAACGTCCCCTCCTACAATGAGCAGTTCTTC	CASSNVPSYNEQFF
TRBJ1-1	-	TRBV27	-	TGTGCCAGCAGAACCACCCAGGGAGCGAACACTGAAGCTTTCTTT	CASRTTQGANTEAFF
TRBJ1-6	-	TRBV28	-	TGTGCCAGCAGCCTTCGACGGTATAATTCACCCCTCCACTTT	CASSLRRYNSPLHF
TRBJ2-2	many	TRBV4-2	TRBD1	TGTGCCAGCAGCCAGGGACAGGGGGATTCCGGGGAGCTGTTTTTT	CASSQGQGDSGELFF
TRBJ1-5	-	TRBV19	-	TGTGCCAGTAGTATAGGGGAGAACCGCCTCAATCAGCCCCAGCATTTT	CASSIGENRLNQPQHF
TRBJ2-2	-	TRBV3-1/TRBV3-2	TRBD2	TGTGCCAGCAGCCCCCTAGCGGGAGAGCCTCCCGGGGAGCTGTTTTTT	CASSPLAGEPPGELFF
TRBJ1-5	once	TRBV27	-	TGTGCCAGCAGTTTATTGGCTCATCAGCCCCAGCATTTT	CASSLLAHQPQHF
TRBJ2-3	-	TRBV7-2	TRBD1	TGTGCCAGCAGCCAGGGACAGGGATATACGCAGTATTTT	CASSQGQGYTQYF